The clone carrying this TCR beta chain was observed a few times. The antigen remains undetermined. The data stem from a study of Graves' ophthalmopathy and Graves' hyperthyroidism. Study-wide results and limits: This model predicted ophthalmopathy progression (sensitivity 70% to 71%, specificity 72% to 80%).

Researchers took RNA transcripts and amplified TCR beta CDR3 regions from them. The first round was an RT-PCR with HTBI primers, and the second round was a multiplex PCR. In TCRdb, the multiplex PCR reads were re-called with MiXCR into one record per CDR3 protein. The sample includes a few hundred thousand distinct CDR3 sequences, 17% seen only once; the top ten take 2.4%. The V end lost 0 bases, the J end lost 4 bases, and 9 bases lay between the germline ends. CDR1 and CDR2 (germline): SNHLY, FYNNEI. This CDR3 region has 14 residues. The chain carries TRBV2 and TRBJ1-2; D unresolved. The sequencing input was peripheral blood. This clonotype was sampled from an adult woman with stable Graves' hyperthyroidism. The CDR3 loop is CASSEAQAVYGYTF. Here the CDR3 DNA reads TGTGCCAGCAGTGAAGCGCAGGCAGTCTATGGCTACACCTTC. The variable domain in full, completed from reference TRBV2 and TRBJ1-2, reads EPEVTQTPSHQVTQMGQEVILRCVPISNHLYFYWYRQILGQKVEFLVSFYNNEISEKSEIFDDQFSVERPDGSNFTLKIRSTKLEDSAMYFCASSEAQAVYGYTFGSGTRLTVV.